The rows below give T cell receptor beta chains drawn from one sample of a study of blood T cells in healthy people across ages. In TCRdb, the 5' RACE reads were re-called with MiXCR into one record per CDR3 protein. The sample shows some 700,000 distinct CDR3 sequences, 43% of them seen only once. Material for sequencing was blood. Receptors originate from a woman aged 55-70 years in good health. Both conserved end residues are part of each CDR3. The order of the fields is V gene, J gene, clone size, D gene, CDR3 DNA, CDR3 protein. The D gene is left open where the match is weak. Clone size appears in some rows only: once, few, many, or a class for an expanded clone.

TRBV24-1	TRBJ2-5	-	TRBD1	TGTGCCACCAGTGATGGGGGACAGGCCACCCAGTACTTC	CATSDGGQATQYF
TRBV20-1	TRBJ2-1	few	TRBD2	TGCAGTGCTAGAGACCGTGAAACTAGCGGGAGCCTCAATGAGCAGTTCTTC	CSARDRETSGSLNEQFF
TRBV6-5	TRBJ2-5	few	TRBD2	TGTGCCAGCAGTTACCCCCGACTAGCGGGGTATGAGACCCAGTACTTC	CASSYPRLAGYETQYF
TRBV7-8	TRBJ2-7	few	-	TGTGCCAGCAGCTTAAAGCAGCCCCGGGGAAGGAAGTCCAACGAGCAGTACTTC	CASSLKQPRGRKSNEQYF
TRBV6-5	TRBJ2-7	few	-	TGTGCCAGCAGTTACTCGGCGGCGACGGGTGGATACGAGCAGTACTTC	CASSYSAATGGYEQYF
TRBV7-3	TRBJ2-1	-	TRBD1	TGTACCAGCAGCGCTACAGGGGTGAATGAGCAGTTCTTC	CTSSATGVNEQFF
TRBV20-1	TRBJ2-7	-	-	TGCAGTGCTAGGGCGAACTACGAGCAGTACTTC	CSARANYEQYF
TRBV20-1	TRBJ1-6	-	-	TGCAGTGCTCCCCGGCAGGGGAACTCACCCCTCCACTTT	CSAPRQGNSPLHF
TRBV6-5	TRBJ2-1	-	-	TGTGCCAGCAGGAACCTAGTACGCCAGAGGGGCAATGAGCAGTTCTTC	CASRNLVRQRGNEQFF
TRBV4-2	TRBJ2-7	many	TRBD1	TGTGCCAGCAGCCAAGATCGGGACAGGGGTAGCAACGAGCAGTACTTC	CASSQDRDRGSNEQYF
TRBV6-1	TRBJ2-7	-	-	TGTGCCAGCACTTCCCTTCGCCACGAGCAGTACTTC	CASTSLRHEQYF
TRBV11-2	TRBJ2-3	-	TRBD1	TGTGCCAGCAGCCTAGCCAGGACAGGTAGCACAGATACGCAGTATTTT	CASSLARTGSTDTQYF
TRBV24-1	TRBJ2-1	-	-	TGTGCCATCGGGTCAGCGGAAGCCTCCTACAATGAGCAGTTCTTC	CAIGSAEASYNEQFF
TRBV6-6	TRBJ1-2	-	TRBD1	TGTGCCAGCAGTCTGGGACAGGGTATGCATGGCTACACCTTC	CASSLGQGMHGYTF
TRBV20-1	TRBJ1-1	-	-	TGCAGTGCTAGACAGGATCTGAACACTGAAGCTTTCTTT	CSARQDLNTEAFF
TRBV20-1	TRBJ1-5	-	TRBD1	TGCAGTGCTAGGACGACAGGGCGGGATCAGCCCCAGCATTTT	CSARTTGRDQPQHF
TRBV7-6	TRBJ1-1	-	TRBD1	TGTGCCAGCAGCCCCCCCGGGACAGGGTTGAACACTGAAGCTTTCTTT	CASSPPGTGLNTEAFF
TRBV27	TRBJ2-7	-	TRBD2	TGTGCCAGCAGTTTAATTGATAGCGGGGCCTACAATGAGCAGTACTTC	CASSLIDSGAYNEQYF
TRBV4-1	TRBJ2-1	-	TRBD2	TGCGCCAGCAGCCCGGGGGGACCGGTTCTAGAGACCCAGTTCTTC	CASSPGGPVLETQFF
TRBV20-1	TRBJ2-1	-	TRBD2	TGCAGTGCTAGCTCGGGACTAGCGAGCAATGAGCAGTTCTTC	CSASSGLASNEQFF
TRBV6-1	TRBJ2-7	-	TRBD2	TGTGCCAGCAGTGAAGCGCTAGCGGGAGCCTACGAGCAGTACTTC	CASSEALAGAYEQYF
TRBV7-6	TRBJ2-4	few	TRBD1	TGTGCCAGCAGCCGTGGACAGGGAGGCAAAAACATTCAGTACTTC	CASSRGQGGKNIQYF
TRBV29-1	TRBJ1-1	few	-	TGCAGCATAATGACCGTGAACACTGAAGCTTTCTTT	CSIMTVNTEAFF
TRBV6-2/TRBV6-3	TRBJ2-3	few	TRBD2	TGTGCCAGCGATACCGGGACTAGCCCCTTCACAGATACGCAGTATTTT	CASDTGTSPFTDTQYF
TRBV3-1	TRBJ1-2	-	-	TGTGCCAGCAGCCAAGATCGGAACAGGGACTATGGCTACACCTTC	CASSQDRNRDYGYTF
TRBV9	TRBJ1-1	-	-	TGTGCCAGGCTACAGGTACCGGGAGGTGACACTGAAGCTTTCTTT	CARLQVPGGDTEAFF
TRBV2	TRBJ2-5	few	-	TGTGCCAGCAGTGAAGACGGGTGGGAGACCCAGTACTTC	CASSEDGWETQYF
TRBV29-1	TRBJ2-3	-	-	TGCAGCGTTGATCAGGCGGACACAGATACGCAGTATTTT	CSVDQADTDTQYF
TRBV6-2/TRBV6-3	TRBJ2-5	-	TRBD1	TGTGCCAGCAGTCCACAGGGGGCGGCCCAAGAGACCCAGTACTTC	CASSPQGAAQETQYF
TRBV7-2	TRBJ2-7	few	TRBD2	TGTGCCAGCAGCTTTGGGGGGAGGGCCGGCGAGCAGTACTTC	CASSFGGRAGEQYF
TRBV24-1	TRBJ2-5	-	-	TGTGCCACCAGTGCTCCAAATTCGGAGACCCAGTACTTC	CATSAPNSETQYF
TRBV20-1	TRBJ2-1	-	-	TGCAGTGCCCCTATCCGTCGGAATGAGCAGTTCTTC	CSAPIRRNEQFF
TRBV4-3	TRBJ1-3	-	TRBD1	TGCGCCAGCAGCCAAGGACAGGGGGCTGGAAACACCATATATTTT	CASSQGQGAGNTIYF
TRBV2	TRBJ2-1	-	TRBD2	TGTGCCAGCAGTTTTAGCGGGGTTTCCTACAATGAGCAGTTCTTC	CASSFSGVSYNEQFF
TRBV3-1	TRBJ2-5	-	-	TGTGCCAGCAGCGACATAGAGGACCAGCGTCTCCCGCAGTACTTC	CASSDIEDQRLPQYF
TRBV10-2	TRBJ2-1	few	-	TGCGCCAGCAGTGAGCGGGGCGACCCCCGGGGGAATGAGCAGTTCTTC	CASSERGDPRGNEQFF
TRBV20-1	TRBJ2-3	-	-	TGCAGTGCTAGAGAGCCCAAGGCCGGCGGTACGCAGTATTTT	CSAREPKAGGTQYF
TRBV5-1	TRBJ2-3	-	-	TGCGCCAGCAGCTTGGCCGAAGGGGGCACAGATACGCAGTATTTT	CASSLAEGGTDTQYF
TRBV6-2/TRBV6-3	TRBJ2-6	-	TRBD2	TGTGCCAGCGACCGGGAGGGGGCTGGGGCCAACGTCCTGACTTTC	CASDREGAGANVLTF
TRBV15	TRBJ2-1	-	-	TGTGCCACCAGCAGAGAGGCCCATTACTACAATGAGCAGTTCTTC	CATSREAHYYNEQFF
TRBV6-5	TRBJ2-2	-	-	TGTGCCAGCAGTTACCGAGGAGATGGGGAGCTGTTTTTT	CASSYRGDGELFF
TRBV10-3	TRBJ2-3	many	-	TGTGCCATCAGTGGGCTAGCCTCTAGCACAGATACGCAGTATTTT	CAISGLASSTDTQYF
TRBV29-1	TRBJ2-7	many	-	TGCAGCGTTGAACGGGACGTACCCTACGAGCAGTACTTC	CSVERDVPYEQYF
TRBV7-2	TRBJ1-2	-	-	TGTGCCAGCAGCTCGAGCTCTGGGGGCTATGGCTACACCTTC	CASSSSSGGYGYTF
TRBV10-3	TRBJ2-7	few	TRBD2	TGTGCCATCAGTAAGGGACTAGCGGGAACCTACGAGCAGTACTTC	CAISKGLAGTYEQYF
TRBV12-3/TRBV12-4	TRBJ2-7	-	-	TGTGCCAGCAGTTTCTGGGGGGAAGTTACCTACGAGCAGTACTTC	CASSFWGEVTYEQYF
TRBV3-1	TRBJ1-6	few	-	TGTGCCAGCAGCCAACATAGAGATAATTCACCCCTCCACTTT	CASSQHRDNSPLHF
TRBV20-1	TRBJ2-3	-	-	TGCAGTGCTTTGTCTAGCGGCACAGATACGCAGTATTTT	CSALSSGTDTQYF
TRBV6-2/TRBV6-3	TRBJ1-4	-	-	TGTGCCAGCAGTGACAATGGGGCCTATGAAAAACTGTTTTTT	CASSDNGAYEKLFF
TRBV7-9	TRBJ1-1	-	TRBD1	TGTGCCAGCAGCTTACCGCCCGACAGGGAGAACACTGAAGCTTTCTTT	CASSLPPDRENTEAFF
TRBV6-2/TRBV6-3	TRBJ1-2	-	-	TGTGCCAGCAGTGACGGGGCTACCTATGGCTACACCTTC	CASSDGATYGYTF
TRBV28	TRBJ2-7	-	TRBD1	TGTGCCAGCAGTTTATTAGGGGGGGACAGGGTTCTCGGCGAGCAGTACTTC	CASSLLGGDRVLGEQYF
TRBV20-1	TRBJ1-5	-	TRBD1	TGCAGCCGACAGGGGGCCAGCAATCAGCCCCAGCATTTT	CSRQGASNQPQHF
TRBV4-2	TRBJ1-6	-	-	TGTGCCAGCAGCCAAGAAGGGAACAGGGATACTTCACCCCTCCACTTT	CASSQEGNRDTSPLHF
TRBV4-2	TRBJ2-1	-	-	TGTGCCAGCAGCCAGGCTGAGGGAAGCTACAATGAGCAGTTCTTC	CASSQAEGSYNEQFF
TRBV15	TRBJ1-5	-	-	TGTGCCACCAGCAGAGATCTTGGGGGTCAGCCCCAGCATTTT	CATSRDLGGQPQHF
TRBV7-2	TRBJ2-5	few	TRBD1	TGTGCCAGCAGCTTAGGGGTGGGACAGGCCGAAGAGACCCAGTACTTC	CASSLGVGQAEETQYF